Below are 9 T cell receptor beta chains sequenced from a single sample in a study of identifying expanded T cells in peripheral blood. Sequencing used immunoSEQ multiplex PCR; TCRdb keeps in-frame clones, though not all of them. The sample has about 130,000 clones; less than 90% are singletons. Sequenced: blood. These TCRs come from a person aged 18 to 69 in good health.

This chain uses TRBV6-1 with TRBJ2-1, with D uncertain. Germline assignment: CDR1 MNHNS and CDR2 SASEGT. The V and J ends lost 2 bases and 8 bases respectively, with 13 bases between them. This CDR3 comprises 14 residues. CDR3 loop: CASSEFITGDEQFF. CDR3 sequence (DNA): TGTGCCAGCAGTGAATTCATAACGGGCGATGAGCAGTTCTTC.

The chain links TRBV7-9 to TRBJ1-4; 9 bases are shared with TRBD1. CDR3 size: 16 residues. In germline, CDR1 is SEHNR, CDR2 FQNEAQ (reference sequence). V lost 5 bases to trimming and J lost 5 bases; unmatched junction nucleotides: 9. The DNA of the CDR3 is TGTGCCAGCAGCGGCGACTGGGGACAGGGAAATGAAAAACTGTTTTTT. Amino acid sequence: CASSGDWGQGNEKLFF.

This rearrangement joins TRBV9 to TRBJ2-7; TRBD1 aligns across 7 bases. The trim removed 2 bases at V and 2 bases at J, leaving 7 bases unmatched. Germline V lookup: CDR1 SGDLS, CDR2 YYNGEE. This CDR3 spans 15 amino acids. The CDR3 bases are TGTGCCAGCAGCGTGGCGACAGGGACCCCCTACGAGCAGTACTTC. It codes for CASSVATGTPYEQYF.

The rearrangement uses TRBV6-6 and TRBJ1-2; D unresolved. CDR3 size: 15 residues. V shed 0 bases and J shed 3 bases, with 11 bases lying between them. Germline loops: CDR1 MNHNY, CDR2 SVGAGI (reference sequence). CDR3 sequence: CASSYSTTWDYGYTF. In DNA form, the CDR3 reads TGTGCCAGCAGTTACTCAACTACTTGGGACTATGGCTACACCTTC.

This chain links TRBV5-6 with TRBJ2-5; 8 bases match TRBD2. Looked up from germline, CDR1 is SGHDT and CDR2 is YYEEEE. The CDR3 runs to 17 residues. V gave up 4 bases and J gave up 1 base; unmatched junction bases: 12. The CDR3 loop is CASSPAALAGIQETQYF. CDR3 nucleotides: TGTGCCAGCAGCCCCGCAGCGTTAGCGGGGATCCAAGAGACCCAGTACTTC.

The V call is TRBV4-2, the J call TRBJ1-1; D not certain. The germline V gene has CDR1 LGHNA and CDR2 YNFKEQ. The CDR3 loop spans 14 amino acids. V shed 1 base and J shed 1 base, with 7 bases lying between them. In DNA form, the CDR3 reads TGTGCCAGCAGCCAAGCGCTACGGAACACTGAAGCTTTCTTT. This gives the protein CASSQALRNTEAFF.

The chain carries TRBV6-4 and TRBJ2-6; D gene uncertain. From germline, CDR1 is MRHNA and CDR2 SNTAGT. This CDR3 has 17 amino acids. V lost 10 bases and J lost 0, with 19 bases in between. The CDR3 DNA reads as TGTGCCAACCCTTCCGTCCCTGGATGCTCTGGGGCCAACGTCCTGACTTTC. Encoded protein: CANPSVPGCSGANVLTF.

This rearrangement joins TRBV27 to TRBJ1-2; 9 nucleotides align to TRBD1. This CDR3 has 16 amino acids. Germline V CDR1 and CDR2: MNHEY, SMNVEV (reference sequence). Germline trimming cut 6 bases from V and 1 base from J; bases unmatched to any gene: 9. CDR3 in DNA: TGTGCCAGCAGAGTTTTGGGGACAGGGATTAACTATGGCTACACCTTC. This sequence encodes CASRVLGTGINYGYTF.

This chain connects TRBV15 to TRBJ1-2; TRBD1 is a possible D gene (6 bases). Trimming stripped 0 bases from V and 6 bases from J, with 20 bases between. The germline V gene has CDR1 LNHNV and CDR2 YYDKDF (reference sequence). This CDR3 contains 17 residues. CDR3 nucleotides: TGTGCCACCAGCAGAGATATGGTGGCAGGGGATATTGATGGCTACACCTTC. Its translation: CATSRDMVAGDIDGYTF.